This T cell receptor beta chain was obtained from a study of identical twins. Findings and caveats of the study: Partial confounding of zero-insertion analyses by invariant MAIT and iNKT cells was possible.

From germline, CDR1 is LGHNA and CDR2 YSLEER. Trimming stripped 1 base from V and 4 bases from J, with 8 bases between. The CDR3 totals 14 residues. Details on this clonotype: Its antigen is not known.

TCRdb used MiXCR to reprocess the 5' RACE reads, holding one entry per CDR3 protein. Seen here are 430,000 or so distinct CDR3 sequences, approximately 24% observed once, and the top ten hold 2.9%. The sample was also reused in another study, on T cells expressing NK-cell markers. That source notes: Roughly 1.0-7.0% of CD8+ T cells in over five donors belonged to dominant NKG2C+ clonotypes.

The chain is built from TRBV4-3 and TRBJ2-1, with a possible D match to TRBD1 (5 bases). The sequencing sample was made of CD4+ T cells sorted from blood. The TCR was taken from a woman under 30 in good health. Here the CDR3 reads CASSQGTTYNEQFF. DNA of the CDR3: TGCGCCAGCAGCCAAGGGACAACATACAATGAGCAGTTCTTC.